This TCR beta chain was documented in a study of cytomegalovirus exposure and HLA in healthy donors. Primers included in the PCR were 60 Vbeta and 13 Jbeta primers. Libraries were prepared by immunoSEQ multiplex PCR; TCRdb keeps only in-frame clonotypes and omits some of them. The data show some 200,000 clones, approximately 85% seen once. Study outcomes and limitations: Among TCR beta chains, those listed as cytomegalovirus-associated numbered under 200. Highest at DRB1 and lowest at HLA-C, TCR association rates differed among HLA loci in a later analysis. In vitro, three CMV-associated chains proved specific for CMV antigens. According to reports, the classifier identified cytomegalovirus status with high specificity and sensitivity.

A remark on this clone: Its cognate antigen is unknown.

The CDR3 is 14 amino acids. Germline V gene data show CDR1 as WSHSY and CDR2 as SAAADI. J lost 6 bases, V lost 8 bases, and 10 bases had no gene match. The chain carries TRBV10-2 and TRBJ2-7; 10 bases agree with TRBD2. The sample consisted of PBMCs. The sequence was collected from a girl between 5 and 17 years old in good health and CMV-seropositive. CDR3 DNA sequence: TGCGCCAGCGGCCTCCTAGCGGGGGTCGGCGAGCAGTACTTC. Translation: CASGLLAGVGEQYF.